The entry below gives a single TCR beta chain sequence along with its context. The CDR3 totals 17 residues. Trimming pared 2 bases from V and 6 bases from J, leaving 21 bases between. The table came from immunoSEQ multiplex PCR; TCRdb's copy has only in-frame clones and leaves some out. Of about 310,000 clones listed, almost 90% are singletons. This entry comes from a study of blood T cell repertoires in COVID-19. The sequence was obtained from a woman in her thirties or forties with COVID-19, enrolled during active disease. The specimen sequenced was peripheral blood. This chain connects TRBV5-3 to TRBJ1-5; D unresolved. Being an ORF, TRBV5-3 has a function that is uncertain. As DNA, the CDR3 is TGTGCCAGAAGCTTTATTGGCCGTAAGAGGCCGGGTCAGCCCCAGCATTTT. Its protein product is CARSFIGRKRPGQPQHF.